Each of the 18 T cell receptor beta chains below was sequenced from the same sample in a study of T-cell memory formation after mild COVID-19. MiXCR was run by TCRdb on the 5' RACE reads, yielding one entry per CDR3 protein. This sample has about 140,000 distinct CDR3 sequences, with around 15% found just once. The specimen was PBMCs or a T cell subset sorted from them (not recorded which). The receptors come from an adult woman who had mild COVID-19 (a few samples of this study predate the infection). Cell type and time point are not known.

This clonotype was picked up a small number of times. V usage is TRBV5-1 and J usage is TRBJ1-5; no clear D gene. The CDR3 extends over 14 amino acids. V was trimmed by 4 bases and J by 1 base, leaving 9 bases between them. Germline V CDR1 and CDR2: SGHRS, YFSETQ. The chain's CDR3 is CASSPDLSNQPQHF. In nucleotides, the CDR3 is TGCGCCAGCAGCCCCGATTTGAGCAATCAGCCCCAGCATTTT.

This clonotype was picked up many times. Here the CDR3 DNA reads TGTGCCAGCAGCTTAGAAAGCGGGGGTGGCAAAAACATTCAGTACTTC. Its protein is CASSLESGGGKNIQYF. V is TRBV7-2 and J is TRBJ2-4; 8 bases match TRBD2. CDR1 and CDR2 from the germline V gene are SGHTA and FQGNSA. The V segment lost 1 base and the J segment 3 bases; nucleotides outside the gene matches: 5. This CDR3 spans 16 amino acids. The variable domain in full, completed from reference TRBV7-2 and TRBJ2-4, reads GAGVSQSPSNKVTEKGKDVELRCDPISGHTALYWYRQSLGQGLEFLIYFQGNSAPDKSGLPSDRFSAERTGGSVSTLTIQRTQQEDSAVYLCASSLESGGGKNIQYFGAGTRLSVL.

This clonotype was found a few times. The V call is TRBV7-9, the J call TRBJ2-7; tentatively, D is TRBD2 (5 bases). CDR1 and CDR2 from the germline V gene are SEHNR and FQNEAQ (reference sequence). Trimming removed 5 bases from V and 2 bases from J, with 19 bases in between. The CDR3 spans 16 residues. DNA of the CDR3: TGTGCCAGCAGCCCCAGCGGAGGCTCCGATACCTACGAGCAGTACTTC. As protein: CASSPSGGSDTYEQYF.

A note on this clonotype: One end of the junction varies from germline; a read error may be responsible. This chain connects TRBV27 to TRBJ2-7, with 12 bases that match TRBD2. This CDR3 has 16 amino acids. Germline V CDR1 and CDR2: MNHEY, SMNVEV (reference sequence). The CDR3 spells CTSIQLAGGRVNEQYF. CDR3 nucleotide sequence: TGCACCAGCATACAGCTAGCGGGAGGGCGAGTGAACGAGCAGTACTTC.

Ten or more counts support this clonotype. The J gene is TRBJ2-1, the V gene TRBV6-2 or TRBV6-3; no reliable D call. Germline V gene data show CDR1 as MNHEY and CDR2 as SVGEGT. V dropped 1 base and J dropped 4 bases, with 11 bases sitting between them. CDR3 length: 15 residues. CDR3 sequence: CASSYLDAAYNEQFF. The CDR3 nucleotides are TGTGCCAGCAGTTACTTAGATGCCGCTTACAATGAGCAGTTCTTC.

V is TRBV12-3 or TRBV12-4 and J is TRBJ1-2, with unresolved D. The CDR3 has 14 residues. V lost 3 bases, J lost 3 bases, and 11 bases lay in between. The CDR3 is CASSFVSVDYGYTF. The CDR3 DNA reads TGTGCCAGCAGTTTTGTATCAGTCGACTATGGCTACACCTTC.

This clonotype was seen many times. The CDR3 spells CASSLERTEQYF. The CDR3 DNA reads TGTGCCAGCAGCTTAGAGCGGACGGAGCAGTACTTC. The rearrangement joins TRBV7-9 to TRBJ2-7; a possible D gene is TRBD2 (5 bases). Germline V gene sequence: CDR1 SEHNR, CDR2 FQNEAQ (reference sequence). CDR3 length: 12 residues. V was clipped by 1 base and J by 7 bases, with 8 bases between them.

This clonotype was found many times. This chain links TRBV7-9 with TRBJ2-6, with D maybe TRBD1 (6 bases). V lost 1 base, J lost 12 bases, and 13 bases lay in between. The germline V gene has CDR1 SEHNR and CDR2 FQNEAQ (reference sequence). The CDR3 is 14 amino acids. DNA of the CDR3: TGTGCCAGCAGCTTAGAGACAGGTCTCCCCGTCCTGACTTTC. Protein sequence: CASSLETGLPVLTF.

The chain recombines TRBV11-2 with TRBJ2-7; 8 nucleotides align to TRBD1. The CDR3 has 18 amino acids. Trimming cost V 0 bases and J 3 bases; bases outside gene matches: 13. Germline assignment: CDR1 SGHAT and CDR2 FQNNGV. Here the CDR3 reads CASSLDFAGQGAFYEQYF. CDR3 DNA: TGTGCCAGCAGCTTAGACTTCGCGGGGCAGGGGGCTTTCTACGAGCAGTACTTC.

This clonotype was seen a handful of times. This sequence joins TRBV12-3 or TRBV12-4 and TRBJ2-3; D is possibly TRBD1 (5 bases). The length of the CDR3 is 17 residues. The V gene lost 3 bases and the J gene lost 2 bases, with 18 bases spanning the gap. The CDR3 protein is CASSFLGPELNTDTQYF. The CDR3 region has the DNA TGTGCCAGCAGTTTCTTGGGGCCTGAGTTAAACACAGATACGCAGTATTTT.

V and J are TRBV4-2 and TRBJ2-1, with a tentative D call TRBD1 (7 bases). Trimming took 3 bases from V and 8 from J, leaving 14 bases between them. CDR1 is LGHNA and CDR2 is YNFKEQ in the germline V gene. The CDR3 extends over 14 amino acids. The CDR3 DNA sequence: TGTGCCAGCAGCCAGGAGGGGGCTGACGATGAGCAGTTCTTC. Translating it yields CASSQEGADDEQFF.

This clonotype was detected only a few times. The chain uses TRBV5-1 and TRBJ2-5; 10 nucleotides line up with TRBD1. Germline loops: CDR1 SGHRS, CDR2 YFSETQ. The CDR3 has 14 amino acids. Germline trimming cut 5 bases from V and 2 bases from J; bases unmatched to any gene: 3. The CDR3 coding sequence is TGCGCCAGCAGGACAGGGGGCCGACAAGAGACCCAGTACTTC. Translated, it gives CASRTGGRQETQYF.

This clonotype was picked up many times. The J gene is TRBJ2-7, the V gene TRBV3-1; possibly TRBD1 for D (6 bases). The V end lost 5 bases, the J end lost 2 bases, and 13 bases lay between the germline ends. The CDR3 has 14 residues. Germline-derived CDR1 and CDR2 are LGHDT and YNNKEL (reference sequence). The CDR3 DNA sequence: TGTGCCAGCAGCGCAGGGGTCCGGACCTACGAGCAGTACTTC. Its translation: CASSAGVRTYEQYF.

This clonotype was found many times. The J gene is TRBJ2-7, the V gene TRBV29-1; TRBD1 or TRBD2 may be the D gene (6 bases each). V gave up 2 bases and J gave up 3 bases, with 11 bases separating them. This CDR3 contains 13 residues. Germline assignment: CDR1 SQVTM and CDR2 ANQGSEA. CDR3 protein: CSVEWGANYEQYF. CDR3 nucleotide sequence: TGCAGCGTTGAATGGGGGGCTAACTACGAGCAGTACTTC.

This clonotype was seen a few times. CDR3 in amino acids: CASQSDTNSYEQYF. CDR3 bases: TGTGCCAGTCAATCAGACACCAACTCCTACGAGCAGTACTTC. J is TRBJ2-7 and V is TRBV18; D remains unclear. The length of the CDR3 is 14 residues. Trimming left V 9 bases short and J 0 bases short, with 15 bases between. The germline CDR1 and CDR2 sequences are KGHSH and LQKENI.

J is TRBJ2-6 and V is TRBV2, with a tentative D call TRBD2 (5 bases). V was clipped by 5 bases and J by 3 bases, with 17 bases between them. Germline CDR1 reads SNHLY; CDR2 reads FYNNEI. The CDR3 spans 17 residues. CDR3 loop: CASSTDPRGDGANVLTF. The CDR3 region has the DNA TGTGCCAGCAGTACGGACCCCCGGGGTGATGGGGCCAACGTCCTGACTTTC.

This clonotype has more than one count but fewer than ten. J is TRBJ2-3 and V is TRBV25-1, with D perhaps TRBD2 (6 bases). This CDR3 has 15 residues. Trimming removed 6 bases from V and 0 bases from J, with 13 bases in between. CDR1 MGHDK and CDR2 SYGVNS come from the germline V gene. CDR3 sequence (DNA): TGTGCCAGCAGGGACTTAGCGGTTAGCACAGATACGCAGTATTTT. Translated, it gives CASRDLAVSTDTQYF.

The V and J genes are TRBV12-3 or TRBV12-4 and TRBJ1-2; D might be TRBD1 (6 bases). Trimming took off 5 bases at V and 5 bases at J, with 21 bases between the two ends. This CDR3 region has 16 residues. The CDR3 sequence: CASSIPGHLQTYGYTF. DNA for the CDR3: TGTGCCAGCAGTATTCCGGGACACCTGCAAACTTATGGCTACACCTTC.